The clone carrying this T cell receptor beta chain was detected only a few times. Its matching antigen is unknown. The data originate from a study of blood T cells in healthy people across ages. Across the study: Capture via template switching afforded approximately one barcoded beta molecule per two T cells.

CDR1 and CDR2 from the germline V gene are SEHNR and FQNEAQ (reference sequence). V gave up 4 bases and J gave up 4 bases; unmatched junction bases: 6. The CDR3 has 16 amino acids. Alongside a J-beta primer mix, a sample-barcoded 5' primer served in a second PCR lasting about 7 to 11 cycles. From each sample, at least 2.5 million paired-end reads containing CDR3 were obtained. TCRdb independently ran MiXCR on the 5' RACE reads; one entry per CDR3 protein. The sample records 650,000 to 1,000,000 distinct CDR3 sequences, around 34% being singletons. Caucasian individuals from Russia who were healthy and aged about 6 to 95 acted as donors. Study conclusions and caveats: Since the PBMCs were unsorted, naive and antigen-experienced cells could not be conclusively compared.

The sample comprised blood. The receptor was derived from a man aged 18 to 30 in good health. V usage is TRBV7-9 and J usage is TRBJ2-5; TRBD2 aligns across 13 bases. This CDR3 is CASSSGLAGSGETQYF. The CDR3 DNA is TGTGCCAGCAGCTCGGGACTAGCGGGATCGGGAGAGACCCAGTACTTC.